Presented here are 9 T cell receptor beta chains from one specimen sequenced in a study of patients and donors after allogeneic stem cell transplantation. TCRdb reprocessed the RT-PCR reads with MiXCR, giving one entry per CDR3 protein. The sample has about a million distinct CDR3 sequences, over 15% seen once. The specimen sequenced was blood, either unsorted or a sorted T cell fraction (not recorded which). Every receptor here comes from a human donor who was either an allogeneic HSCT recipient or a stem cell or donor lymphocyte infusion donor (not recorded which). It is not recorded whose cells these are; they may come from a transplant donor.

The chain uses TRBV29-1 and TRBJ1-3; D is uncertain. The CDR3 runs 13 residues. Germline CDR1 and CDR2: SQVTM and ANQGSEA. Trimming pared 6 bases from V and 4 bases from J, leaving 13 bases between. The CDR3 bases are TGCAGCGTCGGTGACGCCGGGGGAAACACCATATATTTT. Protein sequence: CSVGDAGGNTIYF.

This clonotype was seen a few times. The chain combines TRBV6-1 with TRBJ1-3; no clear D. This CDR3 comprises 13 residues. The germline V and J ends were trimmed by 5 bases and 5 bases, with 10 bases remaining between them. CDR1 is MNHNS, CDR2 SASEGT, per germline. The CDR3 protein is CASSRGSRNTIYF. The DNA of the CDR3 is TGTGCCAGCAGTCGAGGTAGTCGAAACACCATATATTTT.

The table lists this clonotype with a few counts. The V gene is TRBV20-1, the J gene TRBJ1-1; D ambiguous. The germline V gene encodes CDR1 DFQATT and CDR2 SNEGSKA (reference sequence). The CDR3 is 14 amino acids. V was trimmed by 0 bases and J by 11 bases, leaving 19 bases between them. CDR3 in DNA: TGCAGTGCTAGAGATCGAATCTCCGGGCTGGAGGCTTTCTTT. Translation gives CSARDRISGLEAFF.

The chain carries TRBV5-5 and TRBJ2-3, with D uncertain. Germline loops: CDR1 SGHKS, CDR2 YYEKEE (reference sequence). The CDR3 totals 16 residues. Trimming removed 0 bases at V and 5 bases at J, with 16 bases between. The CDR3: CASSLGGRQVGDTQYF. The DNA of the CDR3 is TGTGCCAGCAGCTTGGGTGGGCGGCAGGTTGGAGATACGCAGTATTTT.

The chain links TRBV12-3 or TRBV12-4 to TRBJ1-2; 9 bases align to TRBD1. The J segment lost 4 bases and the V segment lost 0 bases, leaving 6 bases of the junction unmatched. The CDR3 consists of 16 residues. Here the CDR3 DNA reads TGTGCCAGCAGTTTAGCAGGGACAGGGACCTTCTATGGCTACACCTTC. Protein sequence: CASSLAGTGTFYGYTF.

In this sample, this clonotype turned up many times. The genes are TRBV5-6 and TRBJ1-5; D is undetermined. Trimming pared 7 bases from V and 3 bases from J, leaving 8 bases between. CDR1 is SGHDT, CDR2 YYEEEE, per germline. The CDR3 contains 12 residues. Here the CDR3 reads CASSRPNQPQHF. The CDR3 DNA is TGTGCCAGCTCGCGTCCCAATCAGCCCCAGCATTTT. Combining the CDR3 with reference TRBV5-6 and TRBJ1-5 gives the whole variable domain DAGVTQSPTHLIKTRGQQVTLRCSPKSGHDTVSWYQQALGQGPQFIFQYYEEEERQRGNFPDRFSGHQFPNYSSELNVNALLLGDSALYLCASSRPNQPQHFGDGTRLSIL.

The rearrangement links TRBV7-9 to TRBJ2-1; no reliable D call. V lost 3 bases to trimming and J lost 4 bases, with 7 bases between them. This CDR3 is 13 amino acids long. CDR1 and CDR2 from the germline V gene are SEHNR and FQNEAQ (reference sequence). As DNA, the CDR3 is TGTGCCAGCAGCTTTCAGGATTACAATGAGCAGTTCTTC. Amino acids: CASSFQDYNEQFF.

The chain carries TRBV5-1 and TRBJ1-1; D gene uncertain. V was shortened by 2 bases and J by 7 bases, with 12 bases between the two germline ends. Per germline, CDR1 SGHRS and CDR2 YFSETQ. This CDR3 is 13 amino acids long. DNA of the CDR3: TGCGCCAGCAGCTTTGTCACCGGGAATGAAGCTTTCTTT. As protein: CASSFVTGNEAFF.

Of note for this clonotype: A read error may produce the germline difference seen at one junction end. The genes are TRBV7-6 and TRBJ2-7, with 7 bases aligning to TRBD1. The CDR3 totals 14 residues. CDR1 and CDR2 (germline): SGHVS, FNYEAQ. The CDR3 DNA sequence: TGTGCCAGCAGCTCGGGACAGCCCCCTTCGGAACGATCTTTC. Its translation: CASSSGQPPSERSF.